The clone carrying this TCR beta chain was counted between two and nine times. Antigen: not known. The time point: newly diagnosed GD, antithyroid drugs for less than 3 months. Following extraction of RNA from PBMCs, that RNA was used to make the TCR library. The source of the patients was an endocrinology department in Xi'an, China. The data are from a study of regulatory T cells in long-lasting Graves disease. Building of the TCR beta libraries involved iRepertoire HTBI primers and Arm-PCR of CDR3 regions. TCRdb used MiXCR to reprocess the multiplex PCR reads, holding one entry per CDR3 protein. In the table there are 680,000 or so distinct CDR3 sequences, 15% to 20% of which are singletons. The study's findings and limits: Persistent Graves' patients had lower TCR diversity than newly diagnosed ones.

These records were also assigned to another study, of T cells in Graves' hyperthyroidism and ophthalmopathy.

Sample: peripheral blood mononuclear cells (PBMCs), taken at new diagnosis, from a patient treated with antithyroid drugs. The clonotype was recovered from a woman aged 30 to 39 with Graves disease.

This chain's CDR3 is CASSFSSGSFEQYF. The DNA for the CDR3 is TGTGCCAGCAGCTTCTCTAGCGGGAGTTTCGAGCAGTACTTC. The chain couples TRBV5-5 to TRBJ2-7, with 10 bases lining up with TRBD2. The CDR3 is 14 amino acids. The germline gives CDR1 SGHKS, CDR2 YYEKEE (reference sequence). The V gene end was trimmed by 2 bases and the J gene end by 6 bases; junction bases not matched to a gene: 5.